This T cell receptor (beta chain) was found in a study of neurological immune-mediated disorders. TCRdb ran MiXCR on the 5' RACE reads and lists one entry per CDR3 protein. The sample includes about 29,000 distinct CDR3 sequences, more than 10% of them seen just once. Findings of the study overall: It was HTLV-1-associated myelopathy that showed the most TCR clonal expansion, while multiple sclerosis showed the least, falling below healthy controls.

The CDR3 totals 14 residues. Germline V gene data show CDR1 as LGHNA and CDR2 as YNFKEQ. V was pared by 0 bases and J by 7 bases, with 5 bases of the junction left unmatched. This clonotype was observed at least ten times. The antigen is unknown. This TCR came from a man aged 60 to 75 in good health. The chain is built from TRBV4-2 and TRBJ2-5; 7 nucleotides match TRBD2. The sample taken for sequencing was PBMCs. The CDR3 coding sequence is TGTGCCAGCAGCCAAGATTCCCTAGCGGCGACCCAGTACTTC. Translating gives CASSQDSLAATQYF.